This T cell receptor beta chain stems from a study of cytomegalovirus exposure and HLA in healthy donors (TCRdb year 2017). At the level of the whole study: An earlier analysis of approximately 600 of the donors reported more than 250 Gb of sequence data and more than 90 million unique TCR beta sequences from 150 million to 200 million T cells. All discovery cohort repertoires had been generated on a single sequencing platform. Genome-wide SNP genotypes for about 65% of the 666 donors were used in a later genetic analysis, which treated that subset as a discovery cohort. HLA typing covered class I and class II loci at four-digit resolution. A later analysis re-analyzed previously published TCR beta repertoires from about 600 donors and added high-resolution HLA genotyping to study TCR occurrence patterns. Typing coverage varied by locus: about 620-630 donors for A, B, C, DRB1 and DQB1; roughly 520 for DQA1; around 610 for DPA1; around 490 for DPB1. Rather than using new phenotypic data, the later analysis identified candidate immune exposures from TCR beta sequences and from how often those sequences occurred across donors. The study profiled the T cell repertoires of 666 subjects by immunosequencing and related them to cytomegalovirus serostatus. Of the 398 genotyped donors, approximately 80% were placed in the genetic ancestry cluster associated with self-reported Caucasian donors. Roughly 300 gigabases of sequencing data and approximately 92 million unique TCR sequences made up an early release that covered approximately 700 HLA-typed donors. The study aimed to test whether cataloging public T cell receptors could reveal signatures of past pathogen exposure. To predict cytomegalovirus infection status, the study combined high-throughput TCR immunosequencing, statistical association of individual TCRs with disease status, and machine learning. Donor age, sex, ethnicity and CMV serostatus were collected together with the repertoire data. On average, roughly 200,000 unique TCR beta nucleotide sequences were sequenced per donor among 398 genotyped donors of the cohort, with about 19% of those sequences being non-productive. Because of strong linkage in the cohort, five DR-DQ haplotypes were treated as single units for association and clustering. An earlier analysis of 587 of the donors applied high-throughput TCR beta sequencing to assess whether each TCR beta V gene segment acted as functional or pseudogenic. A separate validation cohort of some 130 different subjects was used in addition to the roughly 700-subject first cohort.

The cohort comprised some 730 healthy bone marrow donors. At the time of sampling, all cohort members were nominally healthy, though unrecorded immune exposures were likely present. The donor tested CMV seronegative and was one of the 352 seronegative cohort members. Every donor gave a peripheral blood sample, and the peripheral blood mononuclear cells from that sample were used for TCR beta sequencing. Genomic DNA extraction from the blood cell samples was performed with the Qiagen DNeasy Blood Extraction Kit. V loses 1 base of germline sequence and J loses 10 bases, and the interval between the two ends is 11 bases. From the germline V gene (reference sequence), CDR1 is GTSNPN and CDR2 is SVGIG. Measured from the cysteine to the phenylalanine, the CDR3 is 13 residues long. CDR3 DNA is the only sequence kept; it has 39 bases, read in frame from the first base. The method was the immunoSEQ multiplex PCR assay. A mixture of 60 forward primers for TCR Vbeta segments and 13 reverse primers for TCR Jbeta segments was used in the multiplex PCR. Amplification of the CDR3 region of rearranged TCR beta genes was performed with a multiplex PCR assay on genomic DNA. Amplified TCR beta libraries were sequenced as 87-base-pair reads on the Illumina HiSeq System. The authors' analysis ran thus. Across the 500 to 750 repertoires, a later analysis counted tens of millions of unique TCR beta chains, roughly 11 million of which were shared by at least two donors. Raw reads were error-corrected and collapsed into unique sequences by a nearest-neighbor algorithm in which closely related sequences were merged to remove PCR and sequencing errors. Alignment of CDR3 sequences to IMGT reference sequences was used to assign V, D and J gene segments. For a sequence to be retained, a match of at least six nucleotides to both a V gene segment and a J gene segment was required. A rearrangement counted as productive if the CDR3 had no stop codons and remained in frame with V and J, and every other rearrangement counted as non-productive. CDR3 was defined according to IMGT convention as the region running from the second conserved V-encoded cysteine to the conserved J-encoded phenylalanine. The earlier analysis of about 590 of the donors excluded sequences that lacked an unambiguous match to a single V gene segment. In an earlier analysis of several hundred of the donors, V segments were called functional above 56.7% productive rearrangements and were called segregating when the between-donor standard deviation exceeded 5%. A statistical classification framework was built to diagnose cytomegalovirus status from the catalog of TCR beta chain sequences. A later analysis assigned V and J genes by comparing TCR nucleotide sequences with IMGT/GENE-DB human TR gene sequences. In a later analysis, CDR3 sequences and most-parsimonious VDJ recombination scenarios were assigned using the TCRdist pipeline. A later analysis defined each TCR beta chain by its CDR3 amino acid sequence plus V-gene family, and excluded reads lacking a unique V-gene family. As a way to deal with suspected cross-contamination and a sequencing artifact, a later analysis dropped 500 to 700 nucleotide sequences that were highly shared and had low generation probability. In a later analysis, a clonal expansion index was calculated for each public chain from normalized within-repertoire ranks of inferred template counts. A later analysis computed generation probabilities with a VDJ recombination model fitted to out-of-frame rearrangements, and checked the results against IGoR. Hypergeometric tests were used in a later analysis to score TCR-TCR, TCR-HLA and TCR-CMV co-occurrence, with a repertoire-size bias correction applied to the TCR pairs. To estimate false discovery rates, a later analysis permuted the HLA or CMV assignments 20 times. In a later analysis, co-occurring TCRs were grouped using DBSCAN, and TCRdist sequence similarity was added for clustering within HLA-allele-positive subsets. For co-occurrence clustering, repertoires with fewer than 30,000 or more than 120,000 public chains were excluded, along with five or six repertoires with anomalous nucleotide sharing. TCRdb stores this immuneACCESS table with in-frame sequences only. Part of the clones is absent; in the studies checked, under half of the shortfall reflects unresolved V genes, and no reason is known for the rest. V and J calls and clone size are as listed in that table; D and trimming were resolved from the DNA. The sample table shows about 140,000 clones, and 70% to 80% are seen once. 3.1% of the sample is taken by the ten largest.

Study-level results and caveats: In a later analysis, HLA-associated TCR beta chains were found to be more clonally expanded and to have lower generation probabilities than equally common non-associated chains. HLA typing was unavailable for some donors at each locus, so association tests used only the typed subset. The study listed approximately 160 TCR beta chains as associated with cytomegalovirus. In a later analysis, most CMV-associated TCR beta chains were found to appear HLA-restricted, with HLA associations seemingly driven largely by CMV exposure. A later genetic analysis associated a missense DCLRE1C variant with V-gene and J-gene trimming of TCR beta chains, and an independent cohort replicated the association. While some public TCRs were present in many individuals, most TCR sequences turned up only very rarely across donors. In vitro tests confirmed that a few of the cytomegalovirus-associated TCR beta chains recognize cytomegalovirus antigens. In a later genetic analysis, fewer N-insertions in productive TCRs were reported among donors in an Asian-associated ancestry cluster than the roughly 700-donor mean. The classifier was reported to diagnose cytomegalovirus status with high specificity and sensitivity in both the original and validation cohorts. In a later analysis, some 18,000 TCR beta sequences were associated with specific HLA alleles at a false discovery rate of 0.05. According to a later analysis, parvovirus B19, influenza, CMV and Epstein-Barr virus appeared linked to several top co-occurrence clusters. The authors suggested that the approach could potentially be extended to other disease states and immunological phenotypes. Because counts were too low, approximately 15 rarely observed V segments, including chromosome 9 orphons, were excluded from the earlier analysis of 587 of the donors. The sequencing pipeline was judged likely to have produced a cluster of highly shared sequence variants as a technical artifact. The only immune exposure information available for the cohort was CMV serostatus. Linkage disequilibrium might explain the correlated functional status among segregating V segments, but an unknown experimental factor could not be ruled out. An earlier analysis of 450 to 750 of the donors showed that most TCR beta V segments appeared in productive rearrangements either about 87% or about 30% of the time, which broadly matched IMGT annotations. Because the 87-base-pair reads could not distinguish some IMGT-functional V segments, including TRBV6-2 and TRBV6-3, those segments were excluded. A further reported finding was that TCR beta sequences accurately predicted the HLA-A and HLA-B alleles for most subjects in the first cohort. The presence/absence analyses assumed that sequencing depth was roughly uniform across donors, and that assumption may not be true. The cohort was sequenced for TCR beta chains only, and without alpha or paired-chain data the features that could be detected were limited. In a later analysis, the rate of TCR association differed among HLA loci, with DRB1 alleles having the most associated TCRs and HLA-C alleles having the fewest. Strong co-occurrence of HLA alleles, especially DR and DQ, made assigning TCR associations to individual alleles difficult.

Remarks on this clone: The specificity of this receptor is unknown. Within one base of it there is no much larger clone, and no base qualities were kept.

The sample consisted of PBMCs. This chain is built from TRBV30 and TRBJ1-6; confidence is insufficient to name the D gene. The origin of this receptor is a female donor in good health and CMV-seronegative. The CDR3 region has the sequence CAWSDFPESPLHF. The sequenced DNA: TGTGCCTGGAGTGACTTCCCCGAGTCACCCCTCCACTTT.